This entry lists 9 T cell receptor beta chains sequenced from one sample in a study of blood T cell repertoires in COVID-19. Measured with immunoSEQ multiplex PCR; TCRdb has only the in-frame clones, and not every one. The sample comprises some 200,000 clones, 80% of which are singletons, and roughly 13% rests with the top ten. Specimen: peripheral blood. The origin of the receptors is a human donor in a cohort sampled during active COVID-19.

This clone was seen only once. The chain recombines TRBV6-5 with TRBJ1-1, with 7 positions matching TRBD1. Germline assignment: CDR1 MNHEY and CDR2 SVGAGI. V lost 9 bases to trimming and J lost 3 bases; unmatched junction nucleotides: 4. This CDR3 has 12 residues. The DNA for the CDR3 is TGTGCCAGGACAGGGTGTGACACTGAAGCTTTCTTT. This encodes CARTGCDTEAFF.

V and J are TRBV2 and TRBJ2-7, with 12 bases lining up with TRBD2. The trim removed 7 bases at V and 3 bases at J, leaving 4 bases unmatched. The germline V gene encodes CDR1 SNHLY and CDR2 FYNNEI. This CDR3 spans 14 amino acids. CDR3 sequence: CASIRLAGDYEQYF. The CDR3 DNA follows: TGTGCCAGCATTAGACTAGCGGGAGACTACGAGCAGTACTTC.

The chain employs TRBV14 and TRBJ1-2; D remains ambiguous. This CDR3 contains 14 residues. V was clipped by 2 bases and J by 7 bases, with 14 bases between them. Germline V gene sequence: CDR1 SGHDN, CDR2 FVKESK. CDR3 sequence reads: CASSQTQRVGGYTF. The CDR3, as DNA: TGTGCCAGCAGCCAAACACAGAGGGTTGGTGGCTACACCTTC.

The chain is built from TRBV3-1 (or the pseudogene TRBV3-2) and TRBJ1-5, with no clear D. There are 18 residues in the CDR3. From germline, CDR1 is LGHDT and CDR2 YNNKEL (reference sequence). V was shortened by 0 bases and J by 2 bases, with 17 bases between the two germline ends. The CDR3 spells CASSQEVGRPERNQPQHF. The CDR3 bases are TGTGCCAGCAGCCAAGAAGTCGGCAGGCCCGAGCGCAATCAGCCCCAGCATTTT.

The chain links TRBV6-2 or TRBV6-3 to TRBJ2-3, with TRBD2 identical over 7 bases. V lost 2 bases, J lost 5 bases, and 10 bases stayed unmatched. Germline V gives CDR1 MNHEY, CDR2 SVGEGT. CDR3 size: 16 residues. Here the CDR3 reads CASSYPTGGWGDTQYF. The DNA of the CDR3 is TGTGCCAGCAGTTACCCCACGGGGGGTTGGGGAGATACGCAGTATTTT.

The chain couples TRBV6-2 or TRBV6-3 to TRBJ1-6; 7 positions agree with TRBD1. The length of the CDR3 is 14 residues. The germline gives CDR1 MNHEY, CDR2 SVGEGT. V shed 6 bases, J shed 7 bases, and the junction held 6 bases outside the gene matches. CDR3: CASSIDRANSPLHF. For the CDR3, the DNA is TGTGCCAGCAGCATCGACAGGGCAAATTCACCCCTCCACTTT.

V usage is TRBV7-2 and J usage is TRBJ2-3; 11 nucleotides line up with TRBD2. The CDR3 runs 16 residues. The V and J ends lost 1 base and 7 bases, in that order; junction bases with no gene match: 7. Per the germline V gene, CDR1 is SGHTA and CDR2 is FQGNSA. The CDR3 DNA reads as TGTGCCAGCAGCTTAGTCACTAGCGGGGGCGGGAATACGCAGTATTTT. Protein product: CASSLVTSGGGNTQYF.

The V call is TRBV7-9, the J call TRBJ2-1; D not certain. CDR1 and CDR2 (germline): SEHNR, FQNEAQ (reference sequence). V was shortened by 5 bases and J by 8 bases, with 13 bases between the two germline ends. The length of the CDR3 is 13 residues. The CDR3 region is CASSPLVRDEQFF. In DNA, the CDR3 is TGTGCCAGCAGCCCCTTAGTTCGGGATGAGCAGTTCTTC.

J is TRBJ1-1 and V is TRBV6-1, with D uncertain. V was clipped by 1 base and J by 5 bases, with 5 bases between them. Germline values: CDR1 MNHNS, CDR2 SASEGT. The CDR3 has 12 residues. CDR3 region: CASSEGETEAFF. CDR3 in DNA: TGTGCCAGCAGTGAAGGTGAGACTGAAGCTTTCTTT.